This T cell receptor (beta chain) appears in the sequencing data of a study of T cell responses to AZD1222 COVID-19 vaccine. Some clones are missing from TCRdb's copy, which holds only in-frame ones; the method was immunoSEQ multiplex PCR. The table has roughly 28,000 clones, under 90% seen once; the top ten hold 1% to 1.5%. The CDR3 spans 14 residues. Trimming cost V 5 bases and J 3 bases; bases outside gene matches: 1. From germline, CDR1 is SGHTA and CDR2 FQGNSA. Sample: peripheral blood, taken on day 0 of AZD1222 vaccination. This clonotype was obtained from an adult in good health. J is TRBJ1-6 and V is TRBV7-2; 7 bases align to TRBD1. The DNA of the CDR3 is TGTGCCAGCAGCCGGGACAGCTATAATTCACCCCTCCACTTT. Its protein product is CASSRDSYNSPLHF.